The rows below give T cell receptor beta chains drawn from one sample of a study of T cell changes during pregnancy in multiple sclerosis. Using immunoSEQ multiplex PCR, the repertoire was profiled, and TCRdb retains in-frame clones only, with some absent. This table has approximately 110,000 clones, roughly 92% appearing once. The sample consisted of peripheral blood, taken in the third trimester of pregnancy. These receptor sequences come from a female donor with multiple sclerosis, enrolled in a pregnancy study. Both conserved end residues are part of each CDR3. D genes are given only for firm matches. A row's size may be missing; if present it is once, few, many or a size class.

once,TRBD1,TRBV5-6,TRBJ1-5,CASSHRGNNQPQHF,TGTGCCAGCAGCCACAGGGGAAACAATCAGCCCCAGCATTTT
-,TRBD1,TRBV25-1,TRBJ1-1,CASSAGTGFIGAFF,TGTGCCAGCAGTGCCGGGACAGGGTTTATAGGAGCTTTCTTT
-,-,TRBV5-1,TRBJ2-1,CASSPSGESYNEQFF,TGCGCCAGCAGCCCATCAGGGGAGTCCTACAATGAGCAGTTCTTC
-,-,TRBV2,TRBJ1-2,CASSEARTLYGYTF,TGTGCCAGCAGTGAAGCGCGTACCCTCTATGGCTACACCTTC
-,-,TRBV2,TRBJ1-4,CASTQGTVEKLFF,TGTGCCAGCACCCAGGGAACTGTGGAAAAACTGTTTTTT
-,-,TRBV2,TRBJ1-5,CASSEGRGGYQPQHF,TGTGCCAGCAGTGAAGGGCGCGGGGGATATCAGCCCCAGCATTTT
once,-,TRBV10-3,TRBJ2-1,CAISATPFMNEQFF,TGTGCCATCTCGGCGACTCCCTTTATGAATGAGCAGTTCTTC
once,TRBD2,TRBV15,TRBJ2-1,CATTGTSVGLTWGNEQFF,TGTGCCACCACGGGGACTAGCGTGGGCCTTACCTGGGGCAATGAGCAGTTCTTC
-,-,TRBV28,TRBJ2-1,CASSPPYNEQFF,TGTGCCAGCAGTCCTCCCTACAATGAGCAGTTCTTC
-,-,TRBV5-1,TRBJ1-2,CASSSQDRYGYTF,TGCGCCAGCAGCAGCCAGGATAGATATGGCTACACCTTC
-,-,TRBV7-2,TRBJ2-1,CASSPGSGGLYFTAFF,TGTGCCAGCAGTCCCGGCTCGGGGGGCCTATATTTTACTGCGTTCTTC
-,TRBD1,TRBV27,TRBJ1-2,CASSFRTGFDYGYTF,TGTGCCAGCAGTTTCAGGACAGGGTTTGACTATGGCTACACCTTC
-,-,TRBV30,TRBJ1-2,CAWSGGLFVNYGYTF,TGTGCCTGGAGTGGGGGACTCTTCGTCAACTATGGCTACACCTTC
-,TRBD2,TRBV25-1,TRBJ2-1,CASSASGNSYNEQFF,TGTGCCAGCAGTGCAAGCGGGAACTCCTACAATGAGCAGTTCTTC
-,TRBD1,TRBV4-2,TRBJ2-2,CASRQGGNTGELFF,TGTGCCAGCAGACAGGGGGGGAACACCGGGGAGCTGTTTTTT
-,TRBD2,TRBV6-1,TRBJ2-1,CASSKGTSGSLNEQFF,TGTGCCAGCAGTAAAGGGACTAGCGGGAGTTTGAATGAGCAGTTCTTC
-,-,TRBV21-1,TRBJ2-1,CASSNPGEYNEQFF,TGTGCCAGCAGCAATCCCGGGGAGTACAATGAGCAGTTCTTC
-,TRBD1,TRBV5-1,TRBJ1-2,CASSRTGEKNYGYTF,TGCGCCAGCAGCCGGACAGGGGAAAAGAACTATGGCTACACCTTC
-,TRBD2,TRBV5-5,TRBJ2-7,CASSSGRFGGSSYEQYF,TGTGCCAGCAGCTCGGGGCGCTTCGGCGGGAGCTCCTACGAGCAGTACTTC
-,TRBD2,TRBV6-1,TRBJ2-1,CASSDPGRGGWDEQFF,TGTGCCAGCAGTGATCCTGGGCGGGGGGGCTGGGATGAGCAGTTCTTC
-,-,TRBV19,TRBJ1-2,CASSIRRDGHGYTF,TGTGCCAGTAGTATTAGGAGAGACGGTCATGGCTACACCTTC
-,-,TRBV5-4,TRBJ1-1,CASSLAAGRTEAFF,TGTGCCAGCAGCTTGGCCGCGGGGAGGACTGAAGCTTTCTTT
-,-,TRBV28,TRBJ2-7,CASSPTGLSSYEQYF,TGTGCCAGCAGTCCCACAGGGTTGAGCTCCTACGAGCAGTACTTC
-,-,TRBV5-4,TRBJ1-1,CASSWTGETEAFF,TGTGCCAGCAGCTGGACCGGGGAGACTGAAGCTTTCTTT
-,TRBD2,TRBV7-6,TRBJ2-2,CASSLSGSGGELFF,TGTGCCAGCAGCTTAAGCGGGAGCGGCGGGGAGCTGTTTTTT